These 9 T cell receptor beta chains were all obtained from the same sample, sequenced in a study of T cell responses to AZD1222 COVID-19 vaccine. Libraries were prepared by immunoSEQ multiplex PCR; TCRdb keeps only in-frame clonotypes and omits some of them. This table holds more than 70,000 clones, 87% found once. The specimen was peripheral blood, collected 28 days after the second AZD1222 dose. These receptors were taken from an adult who received the AZD1222 COVID-19 vaccine.

V is TRBV4-1 and J is TRBJ2-5, with D perhaps TRBD1 or TRBD2 (6 bases each). The CDR3 extends over 16 amino acids. Trimming pared 0 bases from V and 0 bases from J, leaving 11 bases between. In germline, CDR1 is MGHRA, CDR2 YSYEKL. CDR3 bases: TGCGCCAGCAGCCAAGATCGGGGGACACACCAAGAGACCCAGTACTTC. This encodes CASSQDRGTHQETQYF.

The chain uses TRBV6-5 and TRBJ2-1; tentative D call: TRBD2 (5 bases). The CDR3 spans 12 residues. The germline V gene has CDR1 MNHEY and CDR2 SVGAGI. Trimming took 2 bases from V and 9 from J, leaving 8 bases between them. CDR3 DNA: TGTGCCAGCAGTTACCCAGGAGGTGAGCAGTTCTTC. It translates to CASSYPGGEQFF.

The gene calls are TRBV7-2 and TRBJ1-5; unclear D gene. Germline V gives CDR1 SGHTA, CDR2 FQGNSA. V was pared by 1 base and J by 1 base, with 11 bases between. The CDR3 has 16 amino acids. CDR3 bases: TGTGCCAGCAGCTTAGAAGTCATTGTAAGCAATCAGCCCCAGCATTTT. It encodes CASSLEVIVSNQPQHF.

This clone has only one observation. The V call is TRBV27, the J call TRBJ1-5, with no clear D. Germline V gene data show CDR1 as MNHEY and CDR2 as SMNVEV (reference sequence). The CDR3 runs 13 residues. The V gene lost 2 bases and the J gene lost 4 bases, with 6 bases spanning the gap. CDR3 sequence reads: CASSLMWNQPQHF. CDR3 sequence (DNA): TGTGCCAGCAGTTTAATGTGGAATCAGCCCCAGCATTTT.

The chain has TRBV29-1 and TRBJ1-3; D possibly corresponds to TRBD1 (5 bases). Trimming removed 1 base at V and 0 bases at J, with 10 bases between. Germline values: CDR1 SQVTM, CDR2 ANQGSEA. The CDR3 is 15 residues long. This chain's CDR3 is CSVEGAGLSGNTIYF. The CDR3 DNA sequence: TGCAGCGTTGAAGGGGCAGGGCTCTCTGGAAACACCATATATTTT.

The CDR3: CAWRDLDRAAEAFF. In nucleotides, the CDR3 is TGTGCCTGGAGGGATTTGGACAGGGCCGCTGAAGCTTTCTTT. V and J are TRBV30 and TRBJ1-1; 8 nucleotides match TRBD1. The CDR3 is made up of 14 amino acids. Germline CDR1 reads GTSNPN; CDR2 reads SVGIG (reference sequence). V shed 3 bases, J shed 6 bases, and the junction held 9 bases outside the gene matches. Full variable domain (outside the CDR3, taken from reference TRBV30 and TRBJ1-1): SQTIHQWPATLVQPVGSPLSLECTVEGTSNPNLYWYRQAAGRGLQLLFYSVGIGQISSEVPQNLSASRPQDRQFILSSKKLLLSDSGFYLCAWRDLDRAAEAFFGQGTRLTVV.

This clone is labeled medium-sized. The chain has TRBV3-1 (or the pseudogene TRBV3-2) and TRBJ1-1; D is perhaps TRBD1 (6 bases). This CDR3 contains 16 residues. Trimming left V 4 bases short and J 0 bases short, with 15 bases between. Germline V gives CDR1 LGHDT, CDR2 YNNKEL (reference sequence). Here the CDR3 DNA reads TGTGCCAGCAGCCTTGGGCGCGGGGACATGAACACTGAAGCTTTCTTT. This encodes CASSLGRGDMNTEAFF.

The chain couples TRBV6-4 to TRBJ2-3, with 11 bases that match TRBD1. V was clipped by 6 bases and J by 2 bases; unmatched bases: 4. CDR3 length: 15 amino acids. CDR1 and CDR2 (germline): MRHNA, SNTAGT. CDR3 loop: CASRDRGLSTDTQYF. The CDR3 DNA is TGTGCCAGCAGGGACAGGGGGCTTTCCACAGATACGCAGTATTTT.

The J gene is TRBJ1-2, the V gene TRBV25-1, with D perhaps TRBD1 (5 bases). Trimming pared 1 base from V and 6 bases from J, leaving 15 bases between. The V gene's germline CDR1 is MGHDK and CDR2 SYGVNS. The CDR3 consists of 15 residues. Here the CDR3 reads CASSESGRRVDGYTF. The DNA for the CDR3 is TGTGCCAGCAGTGAATCGGGGCGTAGGGTTGATGGCTACACCTTC.